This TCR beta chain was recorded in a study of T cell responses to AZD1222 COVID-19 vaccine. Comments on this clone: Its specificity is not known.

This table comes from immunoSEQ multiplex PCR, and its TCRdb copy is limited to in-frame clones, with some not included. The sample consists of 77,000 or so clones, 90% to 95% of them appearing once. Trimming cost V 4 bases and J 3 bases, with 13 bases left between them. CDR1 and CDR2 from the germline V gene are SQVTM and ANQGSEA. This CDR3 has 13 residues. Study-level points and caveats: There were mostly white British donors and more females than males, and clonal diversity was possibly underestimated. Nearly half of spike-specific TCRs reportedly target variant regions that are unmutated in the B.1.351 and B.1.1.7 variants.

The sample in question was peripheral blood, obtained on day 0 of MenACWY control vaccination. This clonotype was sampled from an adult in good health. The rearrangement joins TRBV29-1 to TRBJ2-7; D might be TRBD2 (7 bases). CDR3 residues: CSVVWGGGYEQYF. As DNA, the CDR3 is TGCAGCGTTGTGTGGGGGGGCGGCTACGAGCAGTACTTC.